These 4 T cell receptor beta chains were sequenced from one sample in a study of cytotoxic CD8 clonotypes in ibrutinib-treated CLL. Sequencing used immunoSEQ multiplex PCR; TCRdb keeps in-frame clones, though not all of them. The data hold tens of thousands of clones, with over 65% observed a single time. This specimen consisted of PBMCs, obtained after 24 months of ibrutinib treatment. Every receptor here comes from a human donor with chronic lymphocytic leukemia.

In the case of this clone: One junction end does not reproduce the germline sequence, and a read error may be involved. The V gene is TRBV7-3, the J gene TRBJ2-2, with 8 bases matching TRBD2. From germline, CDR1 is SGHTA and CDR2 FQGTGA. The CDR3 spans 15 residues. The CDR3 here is CASSLATSGTGELFF. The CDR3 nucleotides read TGTGCTAGCAGCTTAGCCACTAGCGGCACCGGGGAGCTGTTTTTT.

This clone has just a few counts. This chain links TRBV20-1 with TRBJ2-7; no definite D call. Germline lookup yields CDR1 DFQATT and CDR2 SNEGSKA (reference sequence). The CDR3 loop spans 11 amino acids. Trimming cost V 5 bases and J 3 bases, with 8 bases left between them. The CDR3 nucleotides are TGCAGTGCTCAAGCCGACTACGAGCAGTACTTC. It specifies CSAQADYEQYF.

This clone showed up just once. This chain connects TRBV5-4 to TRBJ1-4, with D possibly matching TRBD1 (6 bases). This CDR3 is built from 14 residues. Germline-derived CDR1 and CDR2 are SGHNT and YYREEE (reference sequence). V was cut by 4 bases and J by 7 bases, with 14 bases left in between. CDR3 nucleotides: TGTGCCAGCAGCCCCACAGGGTCGGGTGAAAAACTGTTTTTT. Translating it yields CASSPTGSGEKLFF.

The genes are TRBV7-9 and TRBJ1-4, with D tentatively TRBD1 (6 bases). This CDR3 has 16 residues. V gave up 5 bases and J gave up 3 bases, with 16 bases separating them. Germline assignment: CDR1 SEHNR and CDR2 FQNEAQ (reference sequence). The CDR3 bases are TGTGCCAGCAGCCCGAATACCAGGGGATCTAATGAAAAACTGTTTTTT. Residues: CASSPNTRGSNEKLFF. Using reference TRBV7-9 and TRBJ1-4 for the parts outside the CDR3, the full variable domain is DTGVSQNPRHKITKRGQNVTFRCDPISEHNRLYWYRQTLGQGPEFLTYFQNEAQLEKSRLLSDRFSAERPKGSFSTLEIQRTEQGDSAMYLCASSPNTRGSNEKLFFGSGTQLSVL.